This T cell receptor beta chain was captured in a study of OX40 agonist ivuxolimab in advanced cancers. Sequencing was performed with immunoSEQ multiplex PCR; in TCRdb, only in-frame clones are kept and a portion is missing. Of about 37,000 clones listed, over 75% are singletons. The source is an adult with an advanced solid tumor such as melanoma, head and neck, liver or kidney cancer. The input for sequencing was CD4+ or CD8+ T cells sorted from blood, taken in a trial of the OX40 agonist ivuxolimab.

CDR3 in amino acids: CASSLASRDTQYF. The CDR3 DNA reads as TGTGCCAGCAGCTTAGCCTCAAGAGATACGCAGTATTTT. This sequence joins TRBV7-9 and TRBJ2-3; D not certain. This CDR3 spans 13 amino acids. Trimming stripped 0 bases from V and 5 bases from J, with 6 bases between. Germline CDR1 and CDR2: SEHNR and FQNEAQ (reference sequence).